Here is one TCR beta chain with its context. This clone was recorded a few times. Its target antigen remains unknown. Nothing much larger sits one base from this clone, and base qualities are not available. The germline V gene specifies MDHEN as CDR1 and SYDVKM as CDR2. Measured from the cysteine to the phenylalanine, the CDR3 is 14 residues long. The retained sequence is limited to the CDR3, 42 bases, with the frame set at the first base. V is cut back by 7 bases and J by 4 bases, with 7 bases in the junction unmatched. These data are taken from a study of blood T cell repertoires in COVID-19 (TCRdb year 2020). Background on the whole study: Collaborator samples came from the United States, Italy and Spain and covered acute and convalescent phases of COVID-19. The material from the prospective study consisted of cDNA or gDNA derived from T cells, B-cell-depleted T cells, or PBMCs. The dataset comprised deeply sampled blood TCRbeta repertoires from subjects exposed to, actively infected with, or recovered from COVID-19. A freely available public database, intended as a resource for researchers studying the immune response to SARS-CoV-2, is where the repertoires were released. Samples came from the ongoing ImmuneRACE study (first 160 participants) plus 1,254 subjects from 6 global collaborators. The sample metadata nearly always contained a de-identified subject ID, COVID-19 status, age in years and sex. Where available, HLA class I and class II types were obtained from metadata supplied by the sample provider rather than from assay-based typing. The study at large found these results: Clinical and demographic metadata were provided uncurated, with the amount varying by source and participant.

Participants in the prospective study were aged roughly 18 to 89 years, lived in some 24 United States geographic areas, and enrolled through a virtual design. In the prospective study, cohorts were assigned on the basis of participant-reported clinical history obtained from a screening survey and a study questionnaire. For ImmuneRACE Cohort 3, a participant was defined as recovered based on two consecutive negative NP/OP PCR tests, clearance by a healthcare professional, or resolution of symptoms. In the prospective study, whole blood, serum and a nasopharyngeal or oropharyngeal swab were collected from each participant by mobile phlebotomists. Participants in the prospective study had the option to provide additional blood draws and questionnaires over an approximately 2-month period. Before DNA extraction, prospective study blood samples were shipped either frozen or at room temperature. TCRbeta CDR3 regions were amplified from genomic DNA using the immunoSEQ Assay, a bias-controlled multiplex PCR. For the original study's pipeline: Nucleated cell counts per sample were estimated from amplification of reference gene primers within the assay. To quantify the absolute abundance of each unique TCRbeta CDR3 rearrangement, sequence reads were collapsed and filtered. For each sample, productive Simpson clonality was calculated by taking the square root of Simpson's diversity index across productive rearrangements. TCRdb mirrors the immuneACCESS table, restricted to in-frame sequences. Some clones are absent from its copies; in checked studies, under half trace to an unresolved V gene, and the reason for the others is unknown. V and J calls and clone size come straight from that table; D and trimming were deduced from the DNA. The sample yields 320,000 or so clones; under 90% were counted once. The ten most abundant clones make up around 4.8% of the sample.

The V gene is TRBV28 and the J gene is TRBJ1-2, and TRBD1 aligns with 9 junction nucleotides. Input material: PBMCs or T cells enriched from blood (not recorded which). The clonotype was recovered from a man aged 55 to 70 who had recovered from COVID-19. The CDR3 reads CASKGQGYFYGYTF. The sequence in DNA is TGTGCCAGCAAAGGACAGGGGTACTTCTATGGCTACACCTTC.